Listed here is a single T cell receptor beta chain. As for the donors, each was a healthy bone marrow donor. There are 14 residues in the CDR3. In germline, CDR1 is LNHDA, CDR2 SQIVND (reference sequence). The V end lost 2 bases, the J end lost 6 bases, and 14 bases lay between the germline ends. This sample stems from a study of cytomegalovirus exposure and HLA in healthy donors. Primers included in the PCR were 60 Vbeta and 13 Jbeta primers. TCRdb keeps only in-frame clones here, not all; method: immunoSEQ multiplex PCR. The repertoire holds about 110,000 clones, around 79% seen once, with 3% to 4.5% in the top ten.

The source material was PBMCs. The origin of this receptor is a man aged 60 to 69 in good health and CMV-seronegative. The chain joins TRBV19 to TRBJ2-7; D is possibly TRBD1 (5 bases). As DNA, the CDR3 is TGTGCCAGTAGTATAACTGGGGCGCCCGCCGAGCAGTACTTC. It translates to CASSITGAPAEQYF.